Presented here are 6 T cell receptor beta chains from one specimen sequenced in a study of T cells in Graves' hyperthyroidism and ophthalmopathy. Regions amplified from RNA transcripts were the TCR beta CDR3 regions. During a first-round RT-PCR of the TCR CDR3, the HTBI primer set was used. One entry per CDR3 protein results from TCRdb running MiXCR on the multiplex PCR reads. Of hundreds of thousands of distinct CDR3 sequences listed, 46% are singletons. The sequenced sample was peripheral blood or thyroid tissue (not recorded which). All receptors come from a woman aged 18-30 years with Graves' hyperthyroidism.

The J gene is TRBJ2-2, the V gene TRBV6-1; 10 bases fit TRBD1. V was clipped by 6 bases and J by 3 bases; unmatched bases: 7. CDR1 is MNHNS and CDR2 is SASEGT in the germline V gene. The CDR3 sequence is 16 residues long. The CDR3 nucleotides read TGTGCCAGCAGAGAACACGGACAGGGGGACACCGGGGAGCTGTTTTTT. Protein sequence: CASREHGQGDTGELFF.

This clonotype has a handful of counts. The genes are TRBV20-1 and TRBJ2-6, with TRBD2 as a possible D gene (5 bases). The germline gives CDR1 DFQATT, CDR2 SNEGSKA (reference sequence). V was clipped by 5 bases and J by 0 bases, with 8 bases between them. The CDR3 is 14 residues long. The CDR3 protein is CSAVGVSGANVLTF. CDR3 DNA: TGCAGTGCTGTGGGAGTCTCTGGGGCCAACGTCCTGACTTTC.

This clonotype was observed at least ten times. V is TRBV7-2 and J is TRBJ2-5; 9 nucleotides match TRBD2. Germline V CDR1 and CDR2: SGHTA, FQGNSA. The J segment lost 5 bases and the V segment lost 2 bases, leaving 9 bases of the junction unmatched. The CDR3 consists of 16 residues. The CDR3, as DNA: TGTGCCAGCAGCTTACGGCGGGAGGGCAGCTCGGAGACCCAGTACTTC. Protein sequence: CASSLRREGSSETQYF.

The chain employs TRBV19 and TRBJ1-1; TRBD1 might be the D (6 bases). The V gene lost 6 bases and the J gene lost 0 bases, with 14 bases spanning the gap. From germline, CDR1 is LNHDA and CDR2 SQIVND (reference sequence). The CDR3 has 15 amino acids. CDR3 DNA sequence: TGTGCCAGTAGGGGGCAGGGGCCAATGAACACTGAAGCTTTCTTT. It translates to CASRGQGPMNTEAFF.

This clonotype has just a few counts. The chain couples TRBV2 to TRBJ1-1; TRBD1 aligns across 7 bases. Germline V gives CDR1 SNHLY, CDR2 FYNNEI. CDR3 length equals 13 residues. After removal of 6 bases from V and 2 bases from J, the junction contained 3 bases not matched to a gene. In DNA form, the CDR3 reads TGTGCCAGCAGAGGGGACAGAAACACTGAAGCTTTCTTT. Translated, it gives CASRGDRNTEAFF. The full variable domain, in which reference TRBV2 and TRBJ1-1 provide the parts outside the CDR3, is EPEVTQTPSHQVTQMGQEVILRCVPISNHLYFYWYRQILGQKVEFLVSFYNNEISEKSEIFDDQFSVERPDGSNFTLKIRSTKLEDSAMYFCASRGDRNTEAFFGQGTRLTVV.

J is TRBJ2-7 and V is TRBV7-8; no definite D call. Deletions cut 6 bases from V and 6 bases from J, with 21 bases between. Germline V lookup: CDR1 SGHVS, CDR2 FQNEAQ. The CDR3 is made up of 15 amino acids. CDR3 in amino acids: CASSYVSPRESEQYF. CDR3 DNA sequence: TGTGCCAGCAGTTACGTGTCCCCAAGAGAATCCGAGCAGTACTTC.